The 2 T cell receptor beta chains in this list originate from one sample, sequenced in a study of identical twins. Each CDR3 protein gets one entry after TCRdb re-called the 5' RACE reads with MiXCR. Of some 1,700,000 distinct CDR3 sequences listed, more than 30% were seen once; the top ten hold roughly 0.3%. Sequenced material: cord blood. Receptors were obtained from a newborn girl in good health.

This clonotype was detected a few times. This sequence joins TRBV11-2 and TRBJ2-3, with 8 bases matching TRBD2. The V segment lost 4 bases and the J segment 7 bases; nucleotides outside the gene matches: 19. Per germline, CDR1 SGHAT and CDR2 FQNNGV. This CDR3 region has 18 residues. CDR3: CASSYRSSLAAKPNTQYF. As DNA, the CDR3 is TGTGCCAGCAGCTATCGCTCCTCACTAGCGGCCAAACCGAATACGCAGTATTTT.

This clonotype has just a few counts. This chain links TRBV9 with TRBJ2-3; 9 positions agree with TRBD2. Germline trimming cut 0 bases from V and 6 bases from J; bases unmatched to any gene: 5. Germline lookup yields CDR1 SGDLS and CDR2 YYNGEE. The CDR3 has 15 residues. The CDR3 reads CASSVAGLASDTQYF. CDR3 DNA sequence: TGTGCCAGCAGCGTAGCGGGACTAGCTTCCGATACGCAGTATTTT.